Shown below are 26 T cell receptor beta chains from a single sample sequenced in a study of OX40 agonist ivuxolimab in advanced cancers. Measured with immunoSEQ multiplex PCR; TCRdb has only the in-frame clones, and not every one. The sample holds about 45,000 clones, over 65% seen once. The sequenced sample was CD4+ or CD8+ T cells sorted from blood, obtained in a trial of the OX40 agonist ivuxolimab. The receptor source for this set is an adult with an advanced solid tumor such as melanoma, head and neck, liver or kidney cancer.

As DNA, the CDR3 is TGCGCCAGCAGCCAAGATCCCCTCTTAGGCAATCCCGGGGAGCTGTTTTTT. Protein: CASSQDPLLGNPGELFF. The V gene is TRBV4-1, the J gene TRBJ2-2; D unclear. This CDR3 is 17 amino acids long. Germline CDR1 and CDR2: MGHRA and YSYEKL. V lost 0 bases to trimming and J lost 6 bases, with 17 bases between them.

The chain is built from TRBV28 and TRBJ1-2; D perhaps matches TRBD1 (5 bases). Germline V lookup: CDR1 MDHEN, CDR2 SYDVKM. Trimming removed 2 bases at V and 5 bases at J, with 12 bases between. The CDR3 has 14 amino acids. CDR3 amino acids: CASSLRGNGYGYTF. The CDR3 coding sequence is TGTGCCAGCAGTTTAAGGGGAAACGGGTATGGCTACACCTTC.

The rearrangement uses TRBV6-1 and TRBJ1-1, with D possibly matching TRBD1 (5 bases). V was trimmed by 10 bases and J by 8 bases, leaving 11 bases between them. Germline CDR1 reads MNHNS; CDR2 reads SASEGT. This CDR3 comprises 10 residues. The CDR3 bases are TGTGCCATCGTAAGGACAGAAGCTTTCTTT. Its translation is CAIVRTEAFF.

The V and J genes are TRBV11-3 and TRBJ2-3; 9 positions agree with TRBD2. The germline gives CDR1 SGHNT, CDR2 YENEEA. V lost 3 bases and J lost 3; bases outside the gene matches: 10. This CDR3 has 17 residues. DNA of the CDR3: TGTGCCAGCAGCTTGGTCGGTAGCGGGGGATTAACAGATACGCAGTATTTT. It encodes CASSLVGSGGLTDTQYF.

The chain employs TRBV4-3 and TRBJ1-5; D might be TRBD1 (5 bases). V lost 0 bases, J lost 6 bases, and 15 bases lay in between. Germline V CDR1 and CDR2: LGHNA, YSLEER. The CDR3 has 16 residues. CDR3 sequence: CASSQEGGGVSQPQHF. In DNA form, the CDR3 reads TGCGCCAGCAGCCAAGAAGGCGGGGGAGTGAGTCAGCCCCAGCATTTT.

The rearrangement uses TRBV27 and TRBJ2-7; 14 nucleotides line up with TRBD2. Losses at the gene ends were 8 bases for V and 6 bases for J; bases not matched to a gene: 6. Germline assignment: CDR1 MNHEY and CDR2 SMNVEV (reference sequence). The length of the CDR3 is 14 residues. The CDR3 nucleotides read TGTGCCAGCCGACTAGCGGGAGGGCCGGCCGAGCAGTACTTC. Translating gives CASRLAGGPAEQYF.

The table lists this clone with a count of one. This chain joins TRBV9 and TRBJ2-7; 7 bases line up with TRBD2. V was pared by 4 bases and J by 5 bases, with 6 bases of the junction left unmatched. This CDR3 is built from 13 residues. Germline values: CDR1 SGDLS, CDR2 YYNGEE. In DNA, the CDR3 is TGTGCCAGCAGCCCGGGTCGGGGGGACGAGCAGTACTTC. Translating gives CASSPGRGDEQYF. The whole variable domain, remainder taken from reference TRBV9 and TRBJ2-7, is DSGVTQTPKHLITATGQRVTLRCSPRSGDLSVYWYQQSLDQGLQFLIQYYNGEERAKGNILERFSAQQFPDLHSELNLSSLELGDSALYFCASSPGRGDEQYFGPGTRLTVT.

This clone was recorded a few times. The chain has TRBV19 and TRBJ2-7, with a tentative D call TRBD2 (5 bases). CDR1 and CDR2 (germline): LNHDA, SQIVND (reference sequence). The CDR3 totals 12 residues. V was cut by 6 bases and J by 6 bases, with 12 bases left in between. Here the CDR3 reads CASRLSGGEQYF. For the CDR3, the DNA is TGTGCCAGTAGATTGAGCGGAGGCGAGCAGTACTTC.

The CDR3: CASSHRGAYEQYF. The CDR3 DNA reads TGTGCCAGCAGCCACAGGGGAGCCTACGAGCAGTACTTC. The rearrangement joins TRBV6-5 to TRBJ2-7; 7 bases map to TRBD1. Germline CDR1 is MNHEY and CDR2 is SVGAGI. There are 13 residues in the CDR3. V gave up 6 bases and J gave up 2 bases; unmatched junction bases: 4.

The genes are TRBV19 and TRBJ2-7; no clear D. Looked up from germline, CDR1 is LNHDA and CDR2 is SQIVND (reference sequence). Trimming pared 9 bases from V and 7 bases from J, leaving 16 bases between. The CDR3 spans 12 residues. CDR3 protein: CASDTGRREQYF. For the CDR3, the DNA is TGTGCCAGCGACACCGGTCGTCGGGAGCAGTACTTC.

The chain recombines TRBV5-4 with TRBJ2-3; TRBD2 aligns across 8 bases. Germline values: CDR1 SGHNT, CDR2 YYREEE (reference sequence). Trimming took 2 bases from V and 1 from J; bases not matched to a gene: 3. The CDR3 totals 15 residues. CDR3 residues: CASSFGGVGTDTQYF. DNA of the CDR3: TGTGCCAGCAGCTTCGGGGGGGTGGGCACAGATACGCAGTATTTT.

This clone was counted a single time. The chain combines TRBV5-6 with TRBJ2-7; 7 bases line up with TRBD2. Germline CDR1 and CDR2: SGHDT and YYEEEE. The trim removed 4 bases at V and 2 bases at J, leaving 3 bases unmatched. The CDR3 contains 13 residues. The CDR3 sequence: CASSHGTTYEQYF. The CDR3 nucleotides read TGTGCCAGCAGCCACGGGACTACCTACGAGCAGTACTTC.

The chain links TRBV5-6 to TRBJ2-5, with D hard to call. The CDR3 covers 11 residues. Trimming shortened V by 1 base and J by 4 bases, and 2 bases separated the two germline ends. From germline, CDR1 is SGHDT and CDR2 YYEEEE. DNA of the CDR3: TGTGCCAGCAGCTTGCTAGAGACCCAGTACTTC. Translation: CASSLLETQYF.

This clone came up once. The chain is built from TRBV28 and TRBJ2-7; D uncertain. Germline V gene data show CDR1 as MDHEN and CDR2 as SYDVKM. The V end was cut by 3 bases, the J end by 3 bases, with 3 bases between. The length of the CDR3 is 11 residues. Here the CDR3 reads CASSLGYEQYF. CDR3 in DNA: TGTGCCAGCAGTTTGGGCTACGAGCAGTACTTC. Variable domain in full (rest from reference TRBV28 and TRBJ2-7): DVKVTQSSRYLVKRTGEKVFLECVQDMDHENMFWYRQDPGLGLRLIYFSYDVKMKEKGDIPEGYSVSREKKERFSLILESASTNQTSMYLCASSLGYEQYFGPGTRLTVT.

This clone was detected only a few times. V and J are TRBV7-9 and TRBJ1-1, with TRBD1 matching 8 bases. The CDR3 runs 15 residues. The V gene's germline CDR1 is SEHNR and CDR2 FQNEAQ (reference sequence). V lost 6 bases and J lost 2; bases outside the gene matches: 8. CDR3 in amino acids: CASSFSGTGNTEAFF. The CDR3 DNA is TGTGCCAGCAGTTTCTCCGGGACAGGCAACACTGAAGCTTTCTTT. The full variable domain, its missing parts supplied by reference TRBV7-9 and TRBJ1-1, is DTGVSQNPRHKITKRGQNVTFRCDPISEHNRLYWYRQTLGQGPEFLTYFQNEAQLEKSRLLSDRFSAERPKGSFSTLEIQRTEQGDSAMYLCASSFSGTGNTEAFFGQGTRLTVV.

This clone is a singleton in its sample. The V and J genes are TRBV5-4 and TRBJ2-3; no reliable D call. With 2 bases removed from V and 0 bases from J, the gap between germline ends came to 7 bases. The CDR3 has 14 amino acids. Looked up from germline, CDR1 is SGHNT and CDR2 is YYREEE (reference sequence). Written as DNA, the CDR3 is TGTGCCAGCAGCTTAGAGTCTAGCACAGATACGCAGTATTTT. Its protein product is CASSLESSTDTQYF. Complete variable domain (other parts from reference TRBV5-4 and TRBJ2-3): ETGVTQSPTHLIKTRGQQVTLRCSSQSGHNTVSWYQQALGQGPQFIFQYYREEENGRGNFPPRFSGLQFPNYSSELNVNALELDDSALYLCASSLESSTDTQYFGPGTRLTVL.

The chain uses TRBV7-8 and TRBJ2-7; perhaps D is TRBD1 or TRBD2 (5 bases each). The CDR3 is 14 amino acids. Between the trimmed V and J ends, which lost 5 bases and 3 bases, there was a span of 14 bases. Germline lookup yields CDR1 SGHVS and CDR2 FQNEAQ. Here the CDR3 DNA reads TGTGCCAGCAGCCTAGGGGACCTTGACTACGAGCAGTACTTC. Translation gives CASSLGDLDYEQYF.

The chain recombines TRBV7-9 with TRBJ2-7; 11 bases are shared with TRBD2. This CDR3 is 16 amino acids long. Germline V gene data show CDR1 as SEHNR and CDR2 as FQNEAQ (reference sequence). V was clipped by 5 bases and J by 5 bases; unmatched bases: 11. The CDR3 region is CASSPPRLAGPHEQYF. The CDR3 nucleotides read TGTGCCAGCAGCCCCCCTAGACTAGCGGGGCCACACGAGCAGTACTTC.

This clone has only a few counts. The rearrangement joins TRBV6-5 to TRBJ1-6; TRBD1 aligns across 9 bases. Germline CDR1 is MNHEY and CDR2 is SVGAGI. After removal of 4 bases from V and 10 bases from J, the junction contained 5 bases not matched to a gene. The CDR3 is 14 amino acids. CDR3 bases: TGTGCCAGCAGTTTGACAGGGGGTCGGTCACCCCTCCACTTT. Its translation: CASSLTGGRSPLHF.

The chain couples TRBV5-6 to TRBJ2-1, with D possibly being TRBD1 (6 bases). The germline V and J ends were trimmed by 3 bases and 9 bases, with 13 bases remaining between them. This CDR3 contains 13 residues. Looked up from germline, CDR1 is SGHDT and CDR2 is YYEEEE. The CDR3 nucleotides read TGTGCCAGCAGCTCCTTCAGGGGAATTGAGCAGTTCTTC. Translation: CASSSFRGIEQFF.

The V and J genes are TRBV7-6 and TRBJ2-7, with 7 bases that match TRBD2. The CDR3 is made up of 13 amino acids. J was trimmed by 3 bases and V by 6 bases; bases with no gene match: 5. The germline V gene encodes CDR1 SGHVS and CDR2 FNYEAQ. CDR3 protein: CASSTAGDYEQYF. The CDR3 region has the DNA TGTGCCAGCAGTACCGCGGGGGACTACGAGCAGTACTTC.

This clone came up once. The chain's CDR3 is CASSYSMQGGNQPQHF. The DNA for the CDR3 is TGTGCCAGCAGTTACTCGATGCAGGGGGGCAATCAGCCCCAGCATTTT. The rearrangement links TRBV6-6 to TRBJ1-5, with 7 bases matching TRBD1. CDR1 and CDR2 from the germline V gene are MNHNY and SVGAGI (reference sequence). With V trimmed by 0 bases and J by 2 bases, 4 bases remained unmatched. This CDR3 has 16 amino acids.

This clone turned up a few times. CDR3 nucleotide sequence: TGTGCCAGCAGTGGGATGATACAGGGAAGAGAAAAACTGTTTTTT. Amino acids: CASSGMIQGREKLFF. The V gene is TRBV28, the J gene TRBJ1-4; tentative D call: TRBD1 (6 bases). Deletions cut 5 bases from V and 8 bases from J, with 18 bases between. The CDR3 loop spans 15 amino acids. The germline V gene has CDR1 MDHEN and CDR2 SYDVKM.

This clone has more than one count but fewer than ten. The chain combines TRBV11-3 with TRBJ2-1; 13 bases map to TRBD2. The CDR3 runs to 16 residues. V lost 6 bases to trimming and J lost 3 bases; unmatched junction nucleotides: 5. Germline CDR1 SGHNT, CDR2 YENEEA. CDR3 DNA sequence: TGTGCCAGCAGTCCGAGGACTAGCGGGAGCTACAATGAGCAGTTCTTC. Protein product: CASSPRTSGSYNEQFF.

This chain uses TRBV5-1 with TRBJ2-5, with 8 nucleotides matching TRBD1. The CDR3 runs 14 residues. The trim removed 2 bases at V and 5 bases at J, leaving 5 bases unmatched. Germline V CDR1 and CDR2: SGHRS, YFSETQ. The CDR3 loop is CASSFSGGRETQYF. For the CDR3, the DNA is TGCGCCAGCAGCTTTTCAGGGGGCAGGGAGACCCAGTACTTC.

This clone appeared a few times. The rearrangement uses TRBV9 and TRBJ2-2; possibly TRBD2 for D (6 bases). The CDR3 sequence is 14 residues long. Germline lookup yields CDR1 SGDLS and CDR2 YYNGEE. V dropped 0 bases and J dropped 3 bases, with 6 bases sitting between them. CDR3 residues: CASSVAGDTGELFF. The DNA of the CDR3 is TGTGCCAGCAGCGTAGCGGGGGACACCGGGGAGCTGTTTTTT.